These 18 T cell receptor beta chains originate from one sample sequenced in a study of post-analysis software for immune sequencing data (dated by TCRdb to the mid-2010s). Study-wide findings and limitations: Patients showed significantly higher frequencies than controls for roughly 5 TRBV segments, among them TRBV5-6, TRBV5-1 and TRBV20-1.

The receptor library was made with PCR. The data were produced on an Illumina HiSeq 2500. Unique molecular identifiers were incorporated into TCR beta cDNA libraries to reduce PCR and sequencing biases. Using fastp at Q25 and MiXCR, TCRdb reprocessed the public reads and kept productive beta chains. For every CDR3 protein sequence, its rows merge into one entry that carries the most common genes and DNA. The sample table contains more than 500,000 distinct CDR3 sequences; only one count was recorded for less than 40% of them. The ten largest make up 4.5% to 7.5% of the sample. These receptors are not linked to any known antigen. Sequencing was performed on blood. These receptor sequences come from a girl between 2 and 17 years old with multiple sclerosis.

The rearrangement joins TRBV5-1 to TRBJ1-2, with 9 positions matching TRBD1. Germline V gene sequence: CDR1 SGHRS, CDR2 YFSETQ. There are 15 residues in the CDR3. The V and J ends lost 2 bases and 5 bases, in that order; junction bases with no gene match: 7. In DNA form, the CDR3 reads TGCGCCAGCAGCTTCTACAGGGGGCTCGGGTATGGCTACACCTTC. This encodes CASSFYRGLGYGYTF.

This clonotype was recorded a few times. The chain uses TRBV21-1 and TRBJ2-5. TRBV21-1 is labeled a pseudogene. CDR3 length equals 13 residues. CDR3 in DNA: TGTGCCAGCAGCATCCGAACACAAGAGACCCAGTACTTC. Protein: CASSIRTQETQYF.

The chain has TRBV5-6 and TRBJ1-2, with a weak D call TRBD1 (6 bases). The CDR3 is 13 residues long. With 5 bases removed from V and 3 bases from J, the gap between germline ends came to 11 bases. Germline V gene lookup returns CDR1 SGHDT and CDR2 YYEEEE. The CDR3 region is CASSPAGDYGYTF. The CDR3 nucleotides read TGTGCCAGCAGTCCTGCAGGGGACTATGGCTACACCTTC.

This clonotype was detected only a few times. This chain uses TRBV6-2 or TRBV6-3 with TRBJ1-1, with 8 bases matching TRBD1. The germline V gene has CDR1 MNHEY and CDR2 SVGEGT. J gave up 5 bases and V 5 bases, and 7 bases lay outside the gene matches. The CDR3 consists of 14 residues. CDR3 sequence (DNA): TGTGCCAGCAGTACGCCGACAGGGGAGACTGAAGCTTTCTTT. The encoded protein is CASSTPTGETEAFF.

This clonotype came up a few times. The V gene is TRBV7-9, the J gene TRBJ1-2; no clear D. Looked up from germline, CDR1 is SEHNR and CDR2 is FQNEAQ (reference sequence). The CDR3 sequence is 15 residues long. Trimming removed 0 bases at V and 4 bases at J, with 12 bases between. This CDR3 reads CASSLAHSGFYGYTF. The CDR3 region has the DNA TGTGCCAGCAGCTTAGCGCATAGCGGGTTCTATGGCTACACCTTC.

V and J are TRBV5-1 and TRBJ2-7; D is unclear. CDR1 and CDR2 (germline): SGHRS, YFSETQ. The CDR3 length is 15 residues. V lost 2 bases to trimming and J lost 0 bases, with 12 bases between them. The CDR3 here is CASSFGSPGSYEQYF. CDR3 bases: TGCGCCAGCAGCTTCGGCAGTCCCGGCTCCTACGAGCAGTACTTC.

The sample holds a few counts of this clonotype. The chain carries TRBV3-1 and TRBJ2-1; 9 nucleotides agree with TRBD2. Germline CDR1 is LGHDT and CDR2 is YNNKEL (reference sequence). V dropped 4 bases and J dropped 2; count of bases not matched to a gene: 6. The CDR3 extends over 16 amino acids. DNA of the CDR3: TGTGCCAGCAGCCCGGTAGCGGGAGAGACCTACAATGAGCAGTTCTTC. It is translated as CASSPVAGETYNEQFF.

With regard to this clonotype: Without the conserved terminal phenylalanine or tryptophan, this CDR3 likely stems from a read error. The chain employs TRBV9 and TRBJ2-1, with 11 nucleotides matching TRBD2. The CDR3 totals 15 residues. Per the germline V gene, CDR1 is SGDLS and CDR2 is YYNGEE. The J segment lost 6 bases and the V segment lost 0 bases, leaving 2 bases of the junction unmatched. The CDR3: CASSVVSGGANEQFV. The CDR3 DNA follows: TGTGCCAGCAGCGTAGTTAGCGGGGGGGCCAATGAGCAGTTCGTC.

In this sample, this clonotype turned up a few times. The chain joins TRBV11-3 to TRBJ2-5, with D uncertain. V lost 0 bases and J lost 9, with 11 bases in between. The CDR3 contains 13 residues. Germline assignment: CDR1 SGHNT and CDR2 YENEEA. CDR3 in amino acids: CASSLDSKAPQYF. The CDR3 DNA reads as TGTGCCAGCAGCTTAGATTCTAAGGCCCCCCAGTACTTC. The full variable domain, with the rest looked up from reference TRBV11-3 and TRBJ2-5, is EAGVVQSPRYKIIEKKQPVAFWCNPISGHNTLYWYLQNLGQGPELLIRYENEEAVDDSQLPKDRFSAERLKGVDSTLKIQPAELGDSAVYLCASSLDSKAPQYFGPGTRLLVL.

The V gene is TRBV29-1, the J gene TRBJ2-6; TRBD1 is a possible D gene (5 bases). The CDR3 has 16 residues. Deletions cut 4 bases from V and 0 bases from J, with 13 bases between. From germline, CDR1 is SQVTM and CDR2 ANQGSEA. CDR3 amino acids: CSVGGAVDSGANVLTF. The DNA for the CDR3 is TGCAGCGTTGGGGGCGCGGTAGACTCTGGGGCCAACGTCCTGACTTTC.

In its sample, this clonotype was seen a few times. The V call is TRBV12-3 or TRBV12-4, the J call TRBJ1-2; D is uncertain. V was pared by 5 bases and J by 4 bases, with 14 bases between. This CDR3 contains 14 residues. CDR3 sequence: CASSVRVHSYGYTF. The CDR3 nucleotides are TGTGCCAGCAGTGTCCGCGTGCATAGCTATGGCTACACCTTC.

DNA of the CDR3: TGTGCCAGCAGCCGATCAGGAGCGAACACTGAAGCTTTCTTT. Protein product: CASSRSGANTEAFF. The chain employs TRBV7-8 and TRBJ1-1; D unresolved. Germline CDR1 and CDR2: SGHVS and FQNEAQ. The V end was cut by 5 bases, the J end by 1 base, with 11 bases between. CDR3 length: 14 amino acids.

This clonotype was counted a single time. This sequence joins TRBV5-5 and TRBJ1-2; D perhaps matches TRBD1 (6 bases). This CDR3 contains 15 residues. The V gene's germline CDR1 is SGHKS and CDR2 YYEKEE (reference sequence). V was shortened by 4 bases and J by 4 bases, with 17 bases between the two germline ends. CDR3 region: CASSVHHRDSYGYTF. The CDR3 DNA follows: TGTGCCAGCAGCGTCCATCACAGGGATAGCTATGGCTACACCTTC.

There are a few counts of this clonotype. The chain has TRBV6-5 and TRBJ2-5, with 10 bases matching TRBD2. Germline V gene sequence: CDR1 MNHEY, CDR2 SVGAGI. The ends lost 6 bases at V and 3 bases at J; junction bases unmatched: 7. The CDR3 has 15 amino acids. In nucleotides, the CDR3 is TGTGCCAGCAGCCGGAGCGGGGGGGCCAAAGAGACCCAGTACTTC. Translating gives CASSRSGGAKETQYF.

The rearrangement joins TRBV24-1 to TRBJ2-5; D perhaps matches TRBD1 (6 bases). This CDR3 has 15 amino acids. V gave up 3 bases and J gave up 0 bases, with 10 bases separating them. The germline V gene has CDR1 KGHDR and CDR2 SFDVKD. The CDR3 DNA is TGTGCCACCAGTGATCCGGACAGTGACCAAGAGACCCAGTACTTC. Translating it yields CATSDPDSDQETQYF.

V gene TRBV18 combines with J gene TRBJ1-3; possibly TRBD1 for D (5 bases). The length of the CDR3 is 16 residues. Germline V gene data show CDR1 as KGHSH and CDR2 as LQKENI. Trimming stripped 3 bases from V and 0 bases from J, with 12 bases between. CDR3: CASSPGGRISGNTIYF. The CDR3 DNA follows: TGTGCCAGCTCACCCGGGGGACGGATCTCTGGAAACACCATATATTTT.

The chain employs TRBV20-1 and TRBJ1-1; D might be TRBD1 (5 bases). The CDR3 sequence is 14 residues long. In germline, CDR1 is DFQATT, CDR2 SNEGSKA (reference sequence). Trimming pared 6 bases from V and 4 bases from J, leaving 18 bases between. CDR3 region: CSAELPGSGTEAFF. The CDR3 nucleotides are TGCAGTGCCGAACTCCCAGGGTCGGGCACTGAAGCTTTCTTT.

V and J are TRBV10-3 and TRBJ1-2; maybe TRBD1 (6 bases). CDR1 and CDR2 (germline): ENHRY, SYGVKD. Trimming took 0 bases from V and 8 from J, leaving 16 bases between them. The CDR3 length is 15 residues. CDR3 coding DNA: TGTGCCATCAGTGAGTCGGAAAACAGGGAGAACGGCTACACCTTC. It specifies CAISESENRENGYTF.